This TCR beta chain is drawn from a study of blood T cells in healthy people across ages (dated by TCRdb to the mid-2010s). Some background on the complete study: In model experiments, template switching captured about one uniquely barcoded TCR beta cDNA molecule for every two T cells. To avoid experimental bias, donors of different ages were distributed randomly across sequencing lanes. Two additional independent replicas of 1 million unique cDNA reads from the same blood draw were analyzed for two donors (one aged 18 to 30 and one aged 80 or older). The donors were split into four age groups: young (average about 16 years), middle-aged (39), aged (over 55) and long-lived (roughly 80). Using deep sequencing normalized with unique cDNA molecular identifiers, the study measured how TCR beta repertoire diversity changes with age. What the study reported, not specific to this receptor: Estimates of total diversity from one million sequenced T cells were regarded as lower bounds and underestimates. Observed TCR beta diversity per million T cells fell roughly linearly with age, and a significant reduction was already apparent by age roughly 40. A strong correlation was found between observed TCR beta diversity and the percentage of naive T cells measured by flow cytometry. The CMV infection status of donors was not known, potentially confounding age-related changes in expanded clonotypes. Because profiling used bulk unsorted PBMCs, naive and antigen-experienced compartments could not be compared conclusively. Compared with the aged group, the long-lived group had more naive CD4+ T cells, fewer expanded clones and increased TCR diversity, suggesting age selection.

This clonotype was recorded at least ten times. Its binding antigen is unknown. No much larger clonotype is one base removed from it; base qualities were not supplied. Library preparation was by 5' RACE. TCRdb lists the instrument as Illumina HiSeq 2500. A second PCR of about 7 to 12 cycles was run with a J-beta primer mix and a sample-barcoded 5' primer. A template-switch 5' adaptor carrying 12 random nucleotides introduced a unique molecular identifier onto each TCR beta cDNA molecule. At least 3 million CDR3-containing paired-end reads were obtained from each sample. First-strand cDNA synthesis was performed from all RNA using the Mint cDNA synthesis kit, with priming by a TRBC-specific oligonucleotide. Following uracil-DNA glycosylase treatment, a first 18-cycle PCR with universal primers M1SS and BC2_uni_R was performed on all cDNA. The original methods were these. Normalization of each sample was performed by random selection of 1 million high-quality reads, each carrying a distinct molecular identifier. Instead of being binned into consensus sequences, reads that shared molecular identifiers were thrown out. MiTCR, set to a Q25 quality threshold and the strictest error-elimination algorithm, was used for CDR3 identification, clonotype clustering and error correction. A nonparametric unseen species model with Euler transformation was used to estimate a lower bound on total TCR beta diversity. Starting from the raw public reads, TCRdb applied fastp trimming at Q25, assembled clones with MiXCR and retained in-frame beta chains. Rows are unified per CDR3 protein, each entry keeping the most common DNA and genes. TCRdb's processing, not the study's, gives the V and J calls here. For this sample there are some 900,000 distinct CDR3 sequences; roughly 50% appear just once. Under 15% of the sample lies in the top ten.

Donors were 39 systemically healthy Caucasian individuals from Russia aged 6 to 90 years. Each donor gave ten milliliters of peripheral blood, collected into EDTA-treated Vacutainer tubes. Ficoll-Paque density-gradient centrifugation was used to isolate PBMCs, with at least 6.5 million per sample. Trizol reagent was used to extract total RNA from PBMCs, with at least 5.5 micrograms per sample. For every donor, an aliquot of PBMCs went through flow cytometry to measure the percentages of naive CD45RAhigh/CD27high T cells. Trimming takes 0 bases from V and 2 bases from J, and the germline ends sit 11 bases apart. There are 14 amino acids in the CDR3, from cysteine to phenylalanine inclusive. Only the CDR3 DNA stays, 42 bases, in frame from base 1. As encoded in the germline V gene (reference sequence), CDR1 is DFQATT while CDR2 is SNEGSKA.

The receptor comes from a man younger than 40 in good health. The rearranged chain carries TRBV20-1 and TRBJ2-7; TRBD1 might be the D gene, on 5 matching bases. The sample was blood. Here is the DNA: TGCAGTGCTAGAGATCCCCGACAGACCTACGAGCAGTACTTC. The resulting protein is CSARDPRQTYEQYF.